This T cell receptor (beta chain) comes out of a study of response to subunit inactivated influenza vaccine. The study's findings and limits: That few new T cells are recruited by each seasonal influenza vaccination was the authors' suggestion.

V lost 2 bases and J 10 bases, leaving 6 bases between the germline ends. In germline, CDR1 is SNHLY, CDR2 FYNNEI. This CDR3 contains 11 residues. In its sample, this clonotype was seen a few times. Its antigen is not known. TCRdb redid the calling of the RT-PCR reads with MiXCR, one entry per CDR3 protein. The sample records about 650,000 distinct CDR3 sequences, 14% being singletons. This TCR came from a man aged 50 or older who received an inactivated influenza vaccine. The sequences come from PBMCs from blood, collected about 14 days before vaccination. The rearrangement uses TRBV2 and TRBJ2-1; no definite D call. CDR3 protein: CASSENGEQFF. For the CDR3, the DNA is TGTGCCAGCAGTGAAAATGGAGAGCAGTTCTTC.